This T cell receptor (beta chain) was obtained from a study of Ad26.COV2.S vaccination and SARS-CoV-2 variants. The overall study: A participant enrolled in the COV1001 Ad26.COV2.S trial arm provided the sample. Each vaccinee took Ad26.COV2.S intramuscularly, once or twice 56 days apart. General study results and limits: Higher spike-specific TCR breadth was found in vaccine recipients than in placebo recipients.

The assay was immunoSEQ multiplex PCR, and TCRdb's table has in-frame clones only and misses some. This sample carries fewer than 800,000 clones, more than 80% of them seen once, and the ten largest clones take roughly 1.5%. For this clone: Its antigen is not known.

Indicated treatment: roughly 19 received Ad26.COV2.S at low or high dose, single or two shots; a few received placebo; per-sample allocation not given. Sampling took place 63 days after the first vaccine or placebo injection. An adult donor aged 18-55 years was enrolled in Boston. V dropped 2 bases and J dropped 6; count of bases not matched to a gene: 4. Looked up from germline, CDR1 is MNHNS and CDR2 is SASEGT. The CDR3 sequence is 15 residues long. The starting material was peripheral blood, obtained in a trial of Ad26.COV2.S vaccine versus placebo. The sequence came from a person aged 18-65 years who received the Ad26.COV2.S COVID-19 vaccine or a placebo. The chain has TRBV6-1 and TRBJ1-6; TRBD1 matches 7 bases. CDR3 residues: CASSELGTANSPLHF. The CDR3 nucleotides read TGTGCCAGCAGTGAATTGGGGACAGCTAATTCACCCCTCCACTTT.